This TCR beta chain derives from a study of shared clonotypes between healthy human individuals. General study results and limits: Sorted-subset sequencing, rarefaction showed, was incomplete despite large depth.

There are 15 residues in the CDR3. Germline CDR1 is SNHLY and CDR2 is FYNNEI. The table came from immunoSEQ multiplex PCR; TCRdb's copy has only in-frame clones and leaves some out. The table includes around 100,000 clones, roughly two thirds detected once. Turning to this clone: The antigen is undetermined. Relative to the germline gene, one junction end is altered; a read error may explain this.

The chain employs TRBV2 and TRBJ1-1; D not resolved. This TCR came from a man younger than 45 in good health. Sequenced material: memory CD8+ T cells sorted from blood. The subset here: CD45RO+ cells pooled with CCR7-negative TemRA cells. DNA of the CDR3: TGTGCCAGCAGTGTCACTGGTATAGGGAACGCTGAAGCTTTCTTT. It encodes CASSVTGIGNAEAFF.